This TCR beta chain comes out of a study of blood T cell repertoires in COVID-19. Assay used: immunoSEQ multiplex PCR; TCRdb lists only in-frame clones, some missing. The sample includes fewer than 80,000 clones, approximately 92% of them seen just once. V dropped 4 bases and J dropped 1; count of bases not matched to a gene: 15. CDR3 length: 18 residues. Per the germline V gene, CDR1 is SGHKS and CDR2 is YYEKEE (reference sequence). The chain has TRBV5-5 and TRBJ2-7; 9 nucleotides line up with TRBD1. The clonotype was recovered from a woman aged 45-60 years with active COVID-19. Sequenced material: peripheral blood. CDR3 sequence reads: CASSTIPGQGNRSYEQYF. CDR3 in DNA: TGTGCCAGCAGCACGATACCGGGACAGGGAAATCGGTCCTACGAGCAGTACTTC.